Here is one T cell receptor (beta chain) with its context. Assay: immunoSEQ multiplex PCR; the TCRdb copy retains only in-frame clones and omits some. The sample has about 93,000 clones; around 89% are singletons. This record belongs to a study of PD-L1 blockade in urothelial cancer. Background on the study: Blood was analyzed 3 weeks (second dose) and 6 weeks after treatment start. There were a median of roughly 140,000 T cells in blood samples.

From germline, CDR1 is GTSNPN and CDR2 SVGIG (reference sequence). The CDR3 covers 13 residues. V was pared by 0 bases and J by 5 bases, with 0 bases of the junction left unmatched. Time point of the sample: pretreatment peripheral blood. Patient sample counts ranged from 1 to 8, pretreatment and on-treatment. The chain employs TRBV30 and TRBJ2-2; TRBD1 agrees at 7 bases. The input for sequencing was PBMCs, taken around atezolizumab (anti-PD-L1) treatment. This TCR derives from a man aged 55 to 70 with urothelial cancer. This chain's CDR3 is CAWSVQGTGELFF. The CDR3 DNA sequence: TGTGCCTGGAGTGTACAGGGGACCGGGGAGCTGTTTTTT.